The sequence of this T cell receptor (beta chain) was determined in a study of T cell responses to AZD1222 COVID-19 vaccine. Profiled with immunoSEQ multiplex PCR; TCRdb holds only in-frame clones, not every one. This table holds 150,000 to 200,000 clones, roughly 92% found once. The germline CDR1 and CDR2 sequences are MNHNY and SVGAGI (reference sequence). V gave up 2 bases and J gave up 9 bases, with 16 bases separating them. The CDR3 length is 15 residues. This material consisted of peripheral blood, taken on day 0 of AZD1222 vaccination. This chain connects TRBV6-6 to TRBJ1-4; D remains unclear. The sequence was obtained from an adult in good health. CDR3 nucleotides: TGTGCCAGCAGTTACGAGGGCGGTTTTAGGAAAAAACTGTTTTTT. Its protein is CASSYEGGFRKKLFF.